This T cell receptor (beta chain) was captured in a study of T cell repertoires in cytomegalovirus infection. At the level of the study: Public TCR beta signatures indicated both CMV infection and matching HLA type.

One entry per CDR3 protein, called by TCRdb with MiXCR from the reads. Seen here are hundreds of thousands of distinct CDR3 sequences, about 42% observed once, and the top ten hold just under 45%. With respect to this clonotype: No antigen is known for it.

Trimming stripped 6 bases from V and 6 bases from J, with 18 bases between. Germline V CDR1 and CDR2: SGHNT, YYREEE (reference sequence). This CDR3 has 15 amino acids. The receptor was isolated from a human donor in good health (CMV status not recorded). Some clones in this sample may be carry-over from other donors' samples. J is TRBJ1-4 and V is TRBV5-4; D is perhaps TRBD1 (5 bases). The sequencing here drew on cultured PBMCs, taken from culture after CMV antigen stimulation. In DNA form, the CDR3 reads TGTGCCAGCACAACGGCCCCGGGGGGTGATGAAAAACTGTTTTTT. Its protein product is CASTTAPGGDEKLFF.